A few counts support the clone carrying this T cell receptor (beta chain). Its antigen is as yet unknown. Data came from immunoSEQ multiplex PCR; TCRdb stores just in-frame clones and leaves some out. Of some 90,000 clones listed, 88% are singletons. Healthy donors had no documented immune events, such as infections, while sampled. The data are from a study of identifying expanded T cells in peripheral blood. Study-level results: Over approximately two and four weeks, about 16.4 and 19 clones changed, versus 1.2 between replicates. Roughly two-week clone count variance significantly increased as total template count grew.

The trim removed 6 bases at V and 8 bases at J, leaving 11 bases unmatched. CDR1 and CDR2 from the germline V gene are SNHLY and FYNNEI. This CDR3 comprises 16 residues. The sequence was obtained from a person aged 18-70 years in good health. This chain joins TRBV2 and TRBJ1-6, with 9 bases matching TRBD1. The material sequenced was blood. The CDR3 reads CASRRDGTGWDSPLHF. CDR3 sequence (DNA): TGTGCCAGCAGGAGGGATGGGACAGGGTGGGATTCACCCCTCCACTTT.